This T cell receptor (beta chain) was documented in a study of shared clonotypes between healthy human individuals. From germline, CDR1 is KGHSH and CDR2 LQKENI. Trimming removed 2 bases at V and 4 bases at J, with 8 bases between. CDR3 size: 13 residues. Produced via immunoSEQ multiplex PCR; TCRdb's table is partial and in-frame only. The profile shows about 450,000 clones, 79% of them singletons. The sample taken for sequencing was PBMCs. The TCR originated in a woman in her forties in good health. Some clones in this sample may be carry-over from other donors' samples. The chain carries TRBV18 and TRBJ1-2, with D tentatively TRBD1 (6 bases). CDR3 sequence (DNA): TGTGCCAGCTCACCAGCAGGGGTCTATGGCTACACCTTC. Protein product: CASSPAGVYGYTF.